This TCR beta chain comes out of a study of blood T cell repertoires in COVID-19. Study details: Nucleic acid was either cDNA or gDNA, and it came from T cells, B-cell-depleted T cells, or PBMCs.

From germline, CDR1 is MNHNS and CDR2 SASEGT. V lost 2 bases to trimming and J lost 8 bases, with 13 bases between them. The length of the CDR3 is 14 residues. As handled by the study authors: Estimates of nucleated cell counts were drawn from the amplification of reference gene primers. TCRdb keeps only in-frame clones here, not all; method: immunoSEQ multiplex PCR. Clone size and the V and J calls come from that table; the DNA yielded D and trimming. In the table there are some 240,000 clones, roughly four fifths of which are singletons. This chain joins TRBV6-1 and TRBJ1-3; D not resolved. Input material: PBMCs or T cells enriched from blood (not recorded which). The sequence came from a man aged 50 or older who had recovered from COVID-19. In DNA, the CDR3 is TGTGCCAGCAGTGAACTGGCCCTTGGGCACACCATATATTTT. As protein: CASSELALGHTIYF.